These 10 T cell receptor beta chains were all obtained from the same sample, sequenced in a study of blood T cell repertoires in COVID-19. Libraries were prepared by immunoSEQ multiplex PCR; TCRdb keeps only in-frame clonotypes and omits some of them. This table holds about 25,000 clones, approximately 79% found once. The sample comprised peripheral blood. The source of these receptors is a woman older than 75 with acute or convalescent COVID-19.

The V and J genes are TRBV19 and TRBJ2-2; unclear D gene. The CDR3 is 14 amino acids. Germline V gene data show CDR1 as LNHDA and CDR2 as SQIVND (reference sequence). Trimming removed 4 bases at V and 5 bases at J, with 11 bases between. The CDR3 region has the DNA TGTGCCAGTAGTAGAAACCCCGGGACCGGGGAGCTGTTTTTT. Its translation: CASSRNPGTGELFF. Together with reference TRBV19 and TRBJ2-2, the CDR3 gives the full variable domain: DGGITQSPKYLFRKEGQNVTLSCEQNLNHDAMYWYRQDPGQGLRLIYYSQIVNDFQKGDIAEGYSVSREKKESFPLTVTSAQKNPTAFYLCASSRNPGTGELFFGEGSRLTVL.

V and J are TRBV11-3 and TRBJ2-7; D is unresolved. Looked up from germline, CDR1 is SGHNT and CDR2 is YENEEA. V was pared by 4 bases and J by 0 bases, with 13 bases between. The CDR3 is 15 residues long. CDR3 loop: CASSSARRSSYEQYF. The CDR3 DNA reads as TGTGCCAGCAGCTCGGCGAGGCGGAGCTCCTACGAGCAGTACTTC.

The chain employs TRBV6-6 and TRBJ2-3, with 11 positions matching TRBD2. Looked up from germline, CDR1 is MNHNY and CDR2 is SVGAGI (reference sequence). This CDR3 is built from 16 residues. The ends lost 5 bases at V and 5 bases at J; junction bases unmatched: 9. In DNA, the CDR3 is TGTGCCAGCAGTAGTAGCGGGGGGGCCGGGAGAGATACGCAGTATTTT. Its translation: CASSSSGGAGRDTQYF.

V is TRBV28 and J is TRBJ1-1; D may be TRBD1 (6 bases). This CDR3 spans 13 amino acids. CDR1 is MDHEN, CDR2 SYDVKM, per germline. V was trimmed by 8 bases and J by 6 bases, leaving 16 bases between them. The CDR3 DNA sequence: TGTGCCAGCCTCTCTCCAGGGGAGCCTGAAGCTTTCTTT. Translation: CASLSPGEPEAFF.

This CDR3 is CASSLLRGGGYTF. CDR3 nucleotide sequence: TGTGCCAGCAGCTTGTTAAGGGGCGGTGGCTACACCTTC. This sequence joins TRBV5-4 and TRBJ1-2; TRBD1 is a possible D gene (5 bases). Per the germline V gene, CDR1 is SGHNT and CDR2 is YYREEE (reference sequence). This CDR3 contains 13 residues. V lost 1 base, J lost 7 bases, and 11 bases lay in between.

The V call is TRBV19, the J call TRBJ2-7, with D possibly TRBD1 on 6 matching bases. The length of the CDR3 is 14 residues. Per the germline V gene, CDR1 is LNHDA and CDR2 is SQIVND (reference sequence). The V gene lost 9 bases and the J gene lost 0 bases, with 15 bases spanning the gap. CDR3 in amino acids: CASSRDTNSYEQYF. The CDR3 DNA is TGTGCCAGCTCCCGGGACACTAACTCCTACGAGCAGTACTTC.

The gene calls are TRBV6-5 and TRBJ2-7; 9 positions match TRBD1. Per the germline V gene, CDR1 is MNHEY and CDR2 is SVGAGI. The CDR3 runs to 14 residues. Trimming cost V 8 bases and J 5 bases; bases outside gene matches: 10. Here the CDR3 reads CASGAGTGSHEQYF. CDR3 in DNA: TGTGCCAGCGGGGCCGGGACAGGGTCCCACGAGCAGTACTTC.

The rearrangement uses TRBV2 and TRBJ2-7, with TRBD1 matching over 7 bases. Germline trimming cut 2 bases from V and 4 bases from J; bases unmatched to any gene: 8. The CDR3 consists of 15 residues. Germline V lookup: CDR1 SNHLY, CDR2 FYNNEI. The CDR3 nucleotides read TGTGCCAGCAGTGAAACCAGGACAGGAGTTTACGAGCAGTACTTC. Its translation: CASSETRTGVYEQYF.

The rearrangement links TRBV19 to TRBJ2-1, with D possibly TRBD2 on 5 matching bases. Germline assignment: CDR1 LNHDA and CDR2 SQIVND (reference sequence). This CDR3 is built from 16 residues. The germline V and J ends were trimmed by 5 bases and 0 bases, with 14 bases remaining between them. The CDR3 DNA sequence: TGTGCCAGTAGTGTGCGGACGGGGAGCTCCTACAATGAGCAGTTCTTC. Residues: CASSVRTGSSYNEQFF.

This clone has a single count. The chain is built from TRBV4-1 and TRBJ2-2, with 8 bases fitting TRBD2. Losses at the gene ends were 1 base for V and 8 bases for J; bases not matched to a gene: 12. Germline V gene data show CDR1 as MGHRA and CDR2 as YSYEKL. The CDR3 consists of 17 residues. The CDR3 sequence: CASSQGYGGSGVGELFF. In nucleotides, the CDR3 is TGCGCCAGCAGCCAAGGCTATGGGGGTAGCGGGGTGGGGGAGCTGTTTTTT.